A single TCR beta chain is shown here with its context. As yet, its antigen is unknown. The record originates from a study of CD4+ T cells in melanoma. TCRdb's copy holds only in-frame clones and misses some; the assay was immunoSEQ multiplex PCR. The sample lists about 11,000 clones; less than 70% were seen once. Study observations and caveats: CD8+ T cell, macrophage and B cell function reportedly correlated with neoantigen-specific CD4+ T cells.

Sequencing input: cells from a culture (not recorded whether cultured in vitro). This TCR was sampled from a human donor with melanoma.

This CDR3 reads CASTPRQGVSEQYF. CDR3 coding DNA: TGTGCCAGCACCCCTCGACAGGGGGTAAGCGAGCAGTACTTC. The V call is TRBV6-6, the J call TRBJ2-5; 9 bases map to TRBD1. The J call is doubtful: the DNA matches TRBJ2-7 better. The CDR3 runs 14 residues. Germline loops: CDR1 MNHNY, CDR2 SVGAGI (reference sequence).